These 24 T cell receptor beta chains share one sample of origin, sequenced in a study of control samples from healthy donors and cancer patients. Profiling relied on immunoSEQ multiplex PCR, and the TCRdb table lists in-frame clones only, not all of them. The table shows 60,000 to 75,000 clones, with 85% occurring only once. Sequencing input: blood. The receptors were gathered from a man in his forties in good health.

The rearrangement uses TRBV19 and TRBJ2-3; 14 bases match TRBD2. The CDR3 is made up of 18 amino acids. With V trimmed by 6 bases and J by 3 bases, 11 bases remained unmatched. Germline CDR1 reads LNHDA; CDR2 reads SQIVND (reference sequence). The CDR3 DNA reads as TGTGCCAGTAGGAGGGGACTAGCGGGAGAAAGGGGAACAGATACGCAGTATTTT. Protein: CASRRGLAGERGTDTQYF.

The rearrangement joins TRBV11-3 to TRBJ2-7; D might be TRBD2 (5 bases). This CDR3 is built from 14 residues. The germline gives CDR1 SGHNT, CDR2 YENEEA. V was shortened by 1 base and J by 6 bases, with 13 bases between the two germline ends. The DNA of the CDR3 is TGTGCCAGCAGCTTAGGGCAGAGGGTCGGCGAGCAGTACTTC. Its translation is CASSLGQRVGEQYF.

V usage is TRBV11-2 and J usage is TRBJ2-7; 8 nucleotides match TRBD1. The CDR3 covers 15 residues. The germline gives CDR1 SGHAT, CDR2 FQNNGV. V lost 4 bases, J lost 2 bases, and 7 bases stayed unmatched. CDR3: CASSSADRGTYEQYF. CDR3 bases: TGTGCCAGCAGCTCCGCTGACAGGGGAACCTACGAGCAGTACTTC.

The rearrangement links TRBV11-2 to TRBJ2-1; D is possibly TRBD2 (5 bases). The germline V gene encodes CDR1 SGHAT and CDR2 FQNNGV. The length of the CDR3 is 15 residues. With 5 bases removed from V and 7 bases from J, the gap between germline ends came to 18 bases. This chain's CDR3 is CASSPYGSTRNEQFF. The CDR3 nucleotides read TGTGCCAGCAGCCCCTATGGGTCTACTAGGAATGAGCAGTTCTTC.

The V gene is TRBV19, the J gene TRBJ1-2, with D tentatively TRBD1 (5 bases). V lost 7 bases, J lost 3 bases, and 18 bases lay in between. CDR3 size: 15 residues. From germline, CDR1 is LNHDA and CDR2 SQIVND (reference sequence). The CDR3 region has the DNA TGTGCCAGTACCCACATGAGGGGAGAACACTATGGCTACACCTTC. It codes for CASTHMRGEHYGYTF.

The genes are TRBV12-3 or TRBV12-4 and TRBJ1-5; D might be TRBD1 (5 bases). The CDR3 spans 13 residues. V shed 8 bases and J shed 4 bases, with 12 bases lying between them. The CDR3: CASSGNVNQPQHF. CDR3 coding DNA: TGTGCCAGCTCAGGGAATGTGAATCAGCCCCAGCATTTT.

V and J are TRBV7-2 and TRBJ1-2; 7 nucleotides line up with TRBD1. V trimming: 3 bases; J trimming: 8 bases; junction bases outside the gene matches: 18. The germline CDR1 and CDR2 sequences are SGHTA and FQGNSA. This CDR3 is built from 17 residues. CDR3 DNA: TGTGCCAGCAGCTTTTCCGCCGGACAGGTTTCTTTCTACGGCTACACCTTC. This encodes CASSFSAGQVSFYGYTF.

J is TRBJ2-5 and V is TRBV18; D possibly matches TRBD1 or TRBD2 (5 bases each). The ends were cut back, 3 bases at V and 1 base at J, with 6 bases in the middle. CDR3 length: 13 amino acids. In germline, CDR1 is KGHSH, CDR2 LQKENI. CDR3 coding DNA: TGTGCCAGCTCACCGGGACCCCAAGAGACCCAGTACTTC. It translates to CASSPGPQETQYF.

V gene TRBV6-6 combines with J gene TRBJ1-5; TRBD1 is a possible D gene (5 bases). The V gene's germline CDR1 is MNHNY and CDR2 SVGAGI (reference sequence). V was cut by 4 bases and J by 4 bases, with 8 bases left in between. The CDR3 loop spans 13 amino acids. The CDR3 sequence is CASSWGRNQPQHF. Written as DNA, the CDR3 is TGTGCCAGCAGTTGGGGCCGAAATCAGCCCCAGCATTTT.

This clone was seen just once. V is TRBV7-9 and J is TRBJ2-1; a weak D match, TRBD2 (6 bases). The V end was cut by 1 base, the J end by 0 bases, with 10 bases between. The CDR3 runs 16 residues. Per germline, CDR1 SEHNR and CDR2 FQNEAQ (reference sequence). DNA for the CDR3: TGTGCCAGCAGCTTAGTAGTCGGGAGCTCCTACAATGAGCAGTTCTTC. Encoded protein: CASSLVVGSSYNEQFF. The complete variable domain, with remaining parts taken from reference TRBV7-9 and TRBJ2-1, reads DTGVSQNPRHKITKRGQNVTFRCDPISEHNRLYWYRQTLGQGPEFLTYFQNEAQLEKSRLLSDRFSAERPKGSFSTLEIQRTEQGDSAMYLCASSLVVGSSYNEQFFGPGTRLTVL.

The table lists this clone with a count of one. The CDR3, as DNA: TGCAGCGTTCCAGTTTCAACGGGGCTCAGCGCTGAAGCTTTCTTT. Its translation: CSVPVSTGLSAEAFF. The chain uses TRBV29-1 and TRBJ1-1; a possible D gene is TRBD1 (5 bases). This CDR3 region has 15 residues. Trimming cost V 5 bases and J 6 bases, with 22 bases left between them. The germline V gene has CDR1 SQVTM and CDR2 ANQGSEA.

In its sample, this clone was seen a few times. The chain carries TRBV7-9 and TRBJ2-1; 7 bases are shared with TRBD1. This CDR3 contains 14 residues. CDR1 is SEHNR and CDR2 is FQNEAQ in the germline V gene (reference sequence). J lost 10 bases, V lost 1 base, and 7 bases had no gene match. The CDR3 reads CASSLEGARAEQFF. DNA for the CDR3: TGTGCCAGCAGCTTAGAGGGGGCGCGAGCCGAGCAGTTCTTC.

The chain recombines TRBV15 with TRBJ2-5; D may be TRBD2 (5 bases). V was clipped by 3 bases and J by 2 bases, with 13 bases between them. Germline V CDR1 and CDR2: LNHNV, YYDKDF (reference sequence). There are 15 residues in the CDR3. The CDR3 protein is CATSRDPGRQETQYF. The CDR3 DNA is TGTGCCACCAGCAGGGACCCGGGAAGACAAGAGACCCAGTACTTC.

This sequence joins TRBV30 and TRBJ1-5; perhaps TRBD1 as D (6 bases). This CDR3 is built from 15 residues. Trimming pared 0 bases from V and 3 bases from J, leaving 12 bases between. In germline, CDR1 is GTSNPN, CDR2 SVGIG (reference sequence). The CDR3 bases are TGTGCCTGGAGTGTTGTAGGGGGGGACAATCAGCCCCAGCATTTT. Amino acids: CAWSVVGGDNQPQHF.

This chain uses TRBV6-6 with TRBJ1-2, with TRBD1 matching over 8 bases. CDR1 MNHNY and CDR2 SVGAGI come from the germline V gene (reference sequence). The CDR3 runs 13 residues. Losses at the gene ends were 9 bases for V and 5 bases for J; bases not matched to a gene: 8. The CDR3 coding sequence is TGTGCCAGTTCAGGGGGCGGTGGGTATGGCTACACCTTC. It specifies CASSGGGGYGYTF.

The rearrangement uses TRBV5-6 and TRBJ1-5, with unresolved D. The V end lost 4 bases, the J end lost 0 bases, and 11 bases lay between the germline ends. CDR3 length: 15 amino acids. Germline assignment: CDR1 SGHDT and CDR2 YYEEEE. This CDR3 reads CASSAYSYSNQPQHF. Written as DNA, the CDR3 is TGTGCCAGCAGCGCATACAGTTATAGCAATCAGCCCCAGCATTTT.

This chain uses TRBV4-3 with TRBJ1-1; TRBD1 matches at 8 bases. The germline gives CDR1 LGHNA, CDR2 YSLEER. The CDR3 runs 14 residues. V lost 2 bases to trimming and J lost 4 bases; unmatched junction nucleotides: 3. CDR3 coding DNA: TGCGCCAGCAGCCAATACAGGGGGGCCACTGAAGCTTTCTTT. Its translation is CASSQYRGATEAFF.

The V gene is TRBV7-2, the J gene TRBJ2-2; D is uncertain. Trimming left V 1 base short and J 5 bases short, with 14 bases between. The CDR3 contains 16 residues. The germline CDR1 and CDR2 sequences are SGHTA and FQGNSA. CDR3 in DNA: TGTGCCAGCAGCTTAGACCGGAGTAGGTTAACCGGGGAGCTGTTTTTT. Translating it yields CASSLDRSRLTGELFF.

This clone was seen a single time. The chain recombines TRBV13 with TRBJ1-6; the D is unclear. CDR1 and CDR2 from the germline V gene are PRHDT and FYEKMQ (reference sequence). The CDR3 runs 14 residues. The germline V and J ends were trimmed by 4 bases and 6 bases, with 10 bases remaining between them. The CDR3 region is CASSSGRANSPLHF. CDR3 bases: TGTGCCAGCAGCTCTGGACGGGCTAATTCACCCCTCCACTTT.

The chain is built from TRBV29-1 and TRBJ2-7, with no clear D. The V gene's germline CDR1 is SQVTM and CDR2 ANQGSEA. The ends were cut back, 5 bases at V and 3 bases at J, with 20 bases in the middle. The CDR3 is 15 residues long. This chain's CDR3 is CSVLSGITLNYEQYF. DNA of the CDR3: TGCAGCGTTCTAAGTGGGATAACGTTGAACTACGAGCAGTACTTC.

The V and J genes are TRBV28 and TRBJ1-5; no clear D gene. The germline V and J ends were trimmed by 11 bases and 6 bases, with 20 bases remaining between them. The CDR3 loop spans 14 amino acids. Germline V gives CDR1 MDHEN, CDR2 SYDVKM. The DNA of the CDR3 is TGTGCCGGCACCAACTCTCGACGGAGTCAGCCCCAGCATTTT. It specifies CAGTNSRRSQPQHF.

The V gene is TRBV20-1, the J gene TRBJ1-2; TRBD1 agrees at 9 bases. This CDR3 is built from 15 residues. J gave up 2 bases and V 3 bases, and 7 bases lay outside the gene matches. Germline-derived CDR1 and CDR2 are DFQATT and SNEGSKA (reference sequence). The chain's CDR3 is CSASSAGTGNYGYTF. The CDR3 DNA sequence: TGCAGTGCTAGTTCCGCCGGGACAGGGAACTATGGCTACACCTTC.

This clone was counted a few times. The CDR3 region has the DNA TGTGCCAGCAGTTACTCCCAGGGCATCGGCTACACCTTC. Amino acid sequence: CASSYSQGIGYTF. This sequence joins TRBV6-5 and TRBJ1-2; tentatively, D is TRBD1 (5 bases). V shed 0 bases and J shed 8 bases, with 10 bases lying between them. The CDR3 contains 13 residues. Germline V gene data show CDR1 as MNHEY and CDR2 as SVGAGI.

The rearrangement joins TRBV7-2 to TRBJ2-5, with D possibly called TRBD1 or TRBD2 (5 bases each). V lost 5 bases, J lost 5 bases, and 12 bases lay in between. CDR1 and CDR2 from the germline V gene are SGHTA and FQGNSA. The CDR3 runs 13 residues. This CDR3 is CASSTGRRETQYF. DNA of the CDR3: TGTGCCAGCAGCACGGGACGAAGGGAGACCCAGTACTTC.